Listed below are T cell receptor beta chains from one sample, sequenced in a study of cytomegalovirus exposure and HLA in healthy donors. Produced via immunoSEQ multiplex PCR; TCRdb's table is partial and in-frame only. The table shows around 140,000 clones, with around 78% occurring only once. What was sequenced was PBMCs. These receptor sequences come from a woman aged 18-30 years in good health and CMV-seronegative. Both conserved end residues are part of each CDR3. Each record gives: V gene, D gene, J gene, clone size, CDR3 protein, CDR3 DNA. D genes are given only for firm matches. Some rows have no size entry. The others give once, few or many, or a class for an expanded clone.

v_gene: TRBV6-1
d_gene: .
j_gene: TRBJ2-1
abundance: .
CDR3aa: CASTLSALNQFF
CDR3nt: TGTGCCAGCACCCTATCCGCATTGAATCAGTTCTTC

v_gene: TRBV11-3
d_gene: .
j_gene: TRBJ1-2
abundance: .
CDR3aa: CASSSPSGLNGYTF
CDR3nt: TGTGCCAGCAGCTCCCCCAGTGGGCTGAATGGCTACACCTTC

v_gene: TRBV6-1
d_gene: TRBD2
j_gene: TRBJ2-7
abundance: .
CDR3aa: CASSPRYSGSHEQYF
CDR3nt: TGTGCCAGCAGCCCAAGATACAGCGGGAGTCACGAGCAGTACTTC

v_gene: TRBV5-6
d_gene: TRBD1
j_gene: TRBJ2-2
abundance: .
CDR3aa: CASSFLKDRDTGELFF
CDR3nt: TGTGCCAGCAGCTTCCTAAAGGACAGGGACACCGGGGAGCTGTTTTTT

v_gene: TRBV27
d_gene: .
j_gene: TRBJ1-2
abundance: .
CDR3aa: CASSPDPLRRATDYGYTF
CDR3nt: TGTGCCAGCAGTCCCGACCCACTAAGGAGGGCTACGGACTATGGCTACACCTTC

v_gene: TRBV5-4
d_gene: .
j_gene: TRBJ2-5
abundance: .
CDR3aa: CASSLSETQYF
CDR3nt: TGTGCCAGCAGCTTGTCGGAGACCCAGTACTTC

v_gene: TRBV5-1
d_gene: TRBD2
j_gene: TRBJ2-7
abundance: .
CDR3aa: CASSLQRGNEEQYF
CDR3nt: TGCGCCAGCAGCTTGCAGCGGGGCAACGAGGAGCAGTACTTC

v_gene: TRBV2
d_gene: TRBD2
j_gene: TRBJ2-7
abundance: .
CDR3aa: CASSSPGLAVYEQYF
CDR3nt: TGTGCCAGCAGTTCTCCGGGACTAGCGGTCTACGAGCAGTACTTC

v_gene: TRBV19
d_gene: .
j_gene: TRBJ1-1
abundance: .
CDR3aa: CASSPDRRGGEAFF
CDR3nt: TGTGCCAGTAGCCCCGATAGGAGGGGTGGTGAAGCTTTCTTT

v_gene: TRBV30
d_gene: .
j_gene: TRBJ1-1
abundance: .
CDR3aa: CAWSVSSDNRNTEAFF
CDR3nt: TGTGCCTGGAGTGTAAGCTCGGACAACCGGAACACTGAAGCTTTCTTT

v_gene: TRBV2
d_gene: .
j_gene: TRBJ2-1
abundance: .
CDR3aa: CASIPGERIRRFF
CDR3nt: TGTGCCAGCATCCCGGGTGAGAGGATCCGGAGGTTCTTC

v_gene: TRBV18
d_gene: .
j_gene: TRBJ1-2
abundance: .
CDR3aa: CASSPRYARGNYGYTF
CDR3nt: TGTGCCAGCTCACCACGGTACGCCAGGGGAAACTATGGCTACACCTTC

v_gene: TRBV5-1
d_gene: TRBD2
j_gene: TRBJ2-7
abundance: .
CDR3aa: CASSPTSGTYEQYF
CDR3nt: TGCGCCAGCAGCCCGACTAGCGGGACGTACGAGCAGTACTTC

v_gene: TRBV20-1
d_gene: .
j_gene: TRBJ1-1
abundance: .
CDR3aa: CSARNLGKAFF
CDR3nt: TGCAGTGCTAGAAATTTGGGCAAAGCTTTCTTT

v_gene: TRBV7-9
d_gene: .
j_gene: TRBJ2-2
abundance: .
CDR3aa: CASSHQKGGIANTGELFF
CDR3nt: TGTGCCAGCAGCCATCAAAAGGGGGGGATAGCGAACACCGGGGAGCTGTTTTTT

v_gene: TRBV27
d_gene: TRBD2
j_gene: TRBJ2-7
abundance: .
CDR3aa: CASSPLAGESFYEQYF
CDR3nt: TGTGCCAGCAGCCCTCTAGCGGGAGAGTCTTTCTACGAGCAGTACTTC

v_gene: TRBV5-1
d_gene: .
j_gene: TRBJ2-5
abundance: .
CDR3aa: CASSLAGGNQETQYF
CDR3nt: TGCGCCAGCAGCTTGGCCGGAGGAAACCAAGAGACCCAGTACTTC

v_gene: TRBV30
d_gene: TRBD1
j_gene: TRBJ1-2
abundance: .
CDR3aa: CAWIRGSGGYTF
CDR3nt: TGTGCCTGGATCAGGGGGTCGGGTGGCTACACCTTC

v_gene: TRBV4-1
d_gene: .
j_gene: TRBJ1-1
abundance: .
CDR3aa: CASSRWQSTEAFF
CDR3nt: TGCGCCAGCAGCCGATGGCAGTCTACTGAAGCTTTCTTT

v_gene: TRBV4-1
d_gene: .
j_gene: TRBJ1-1
abundance: few
CDR3aa: CASSQDWLNTEAFF
CDR3nt: TGCGCCAGCAGCCAAGATTGGCTTAACACTGAAGCTTTCTTT

v_gene: TRBV19
d_gene: .
j_gene: TRBJ1-1
abundance: few
CDR3aa: CASSPRVTGGNTEAFF
CDR3nt: TGTGCCAGTAGTCCTCGGGTCACTGGAGGGAACACTGAAGCTTTCTTT

v_gene: TRBV6-1
d_gene: .
j_gene: TRBJ2-7
abundance: few
CDR3aa: CASSKTGGSYEQYF
CDR3nt: TGTGCCAGCAGTAAGACTGGAGGCTCCTACGAGCAGTACTTC

v_gene: TRBV29-1
d_gene: .
j_gene: TRBJ2-7
abundance: .
CDR3aa: CSVVRTYEQYF
CDR3nt: TGCAGCGTCGTCAGGACCTACGAGCAGTACTTC

v_gene: TRBV30
d_gene: .
j_gene: TRBJ2-2
abundance: few
CDR3aa: CAWSVRRGGELFF
CDR3nt: TGTGCCTGGAGTGTACGGCGGGGCGGGGAGCTGTTTTTT

v_gene: TRBV7-9
d_gene: .
j_gene: TRBJ1-4
abundance: .
CDR3aa: CASSPDGESKLFF
CDR3nt: TGTGCCAGCAGCCCGGATGGGGAGTCGAAACTGTTTTTT

v_gene: TRBV5-6
d_gene: .
j_gene: TRBJ1-1
abundance: once
CDR3aa: CASSSRGHYTEAFF
CDR3nt: TGTGCCAGCAGCTCCAGGGGTCATTACACTGAAGCTTTCTTT

v_gene: TRBV5-1
d_gene: .
j_gene: TRBJ2-4
abundance: .
CDR3aa: CASSLGEVAKNIQYF
CDR3nt: TGCGCCAGCAGCTTGGGGGAGGTAGCCAAAAACATTCAGTACTTC

v_gene: TRBV9
d_gene: TRBD2
j_gene: TRBJ2-3
abundance: few
CDR3aa: CASSVDPSGNVLNTQYF
CDR3nt: TGTGCCAGCAGCGTAGATCCTAGCGGAAATGTTCTAAATACGCAGTATTTT

v_gene: TRBV7-2
d_gene: .
j_gene: TRBJ2-1
abundance: .
CDR3aa: CASSLAVSINSYNEQFF
CDR3nt: TGTGCCAGCAGCTTGGCGGTCTCCATCAACTCCTACAATGAGCAGTTCTTC

v_gene: TRBV6-1
d_gene: .
j_gene: TRBJ1-4
abundance: .
CDR3aa: CASSENGVNEKLFF
CDR3nt: TGTGCCAGCAGTGAGAACGGGGTTAATGAAAAACTGTTTTTT

v_gene: TRBV4-1
d_gene: TRBD2
j_gene: TRBJ2-5
abundance: .
CDR3aa: CASSQSPVGGEETQYF
CDR3nt: TGCGCCAGCAGCCAATCCCCTGTCGGGGGGGAAGAGACCCAGTACTTC

v_gene: TRBV6-5
d_gene: .
j_gene: TRBJ1-1
abundance: .
CDR3aa: CASINQGNSYTEAFF
CDR3nt: TGTGCCAGCATTAACCAGGGGAACTCTTACACTGAAGCTTTCTTT

v_gene: TRBV25-1
d_gene: TRBD2
j_gene: TRBJ2-1
abundance: .
CDR3aa: CASSKILAGGPNPEQFF
CDR3nt: TGTGCCAGCAGCAAAATACTAGCGGGAGGACCGAACCCTGAGCAGTTCTTC

v_gene: TRBV9
d_gene: .
j_gene: TRBJ2-5
abundance: .
CDR3aa: CASSVGPTSSETQYF
CDR3nt: TGTGCCAGCAGCGTTGGCCCCACCTCATCGGAGACCCAGTACTTC

v_gene: TRBV7-6
d_gene: .
j_gene: TRBJ2-7
abundance: .
CDR3aa: CASSPKEALYEQYF
CDR3nt: TGTGCCAGCAGCCCCAAGGAGGCCCTCTACGAGCAGTACTTC

v_gene: TRBV12-5
d_gene: TRBD1
j_gene: TRBJ2-7
abundance: once
CDR3aa: CASGFNLVQGVHTYEQYF
CDR3nt: TGTGCTAGTGGTTTTAACCTCGTACAGGGGGTACATACCTACGAGCAGTACTTC

v_gene: TRBV4-1
d_gene: .
j_gene: TRBJ1-4
abundance: .
CDR3aa: CASSQAGTQGPLKLFF
CDR3nt: TGCGCCAGCAGCCAAGCCGGCACACAGGGCCCCTTGAAACTGTTTTTT

v_gene: TRBV7-2
d_gene: .
j_gene: TRBJ1-2
abundance: .
CDR3aa: CASSPKQRTYYTF
CDR3nt: TGTGCCAGCAGCCCCAAACAGAGGACTTACTACACCTTC

v_gene: TRBV15
d_gene: .
j_gene: TRBJ1-1
abundance: .
CDR3aa: CATSGIHRGNTEAFF
CDR3nt: TGTGCCACCAGCGGAATTCATCGGGGGAACACTGAAGCTTTCTTT

v_gene: TRBV7-9
d_gene: TRBD1
j_gene: TRBJ2-7
abundance: .
CDR3aa: CASSAGTGGVEEQYF
CDR3nt: TGTGCCAGCTCAGCCGGGACAGGGGGGGTCGAGGAGCAGTACTTC